Shown below are 30 T cell receptor beta chains from a single sample sequenced in a study of T-cell reconstitution after alpha-beta-depleted transplantation in children. During its preparation, the TCRbeta library received unique molecular identifiers. TCRdb ran MiXCR on the PCR reads and lists one entry per CDR3 protein. The sample consists of around 600,000 distinct CDR3 sequences, about 10% of them appearing once. Sequencing used PBMCs from the stem cell graft donor, obtained from the stem cell graft. The origin of the receptors is a human donor who donated a stem cell graft to a child with acute myeloid leukemia.

V and J are TRBV6-5 and TRBJ2-3, with 8 bases identical to TRBD1. Germline-derived CDR1 and CDR2 are MNHEY and SVGAGI. This CDR3 has 18 amino acids. Trimming took 4 bases from V and 2 from J; bases not matched to a gene: 14. The CDR3 protein is CASSLLPSGTGYTDTQYF. CDR3 bases: TGTGCCAGCAGTTTACTCCCTTCCGGGACAGGTTACACAGATACGCAGTATTTT.

The V call is TRBV19, the J call TRBJ2-1, with D maybe TRBD2 (6 bases). CDR1 and CDR2 from the germline V gene are LNHDA and SQIVND (reference sequence). V lost 6 bases and J 4 bases, leaving 19 bases between the germline ends. CDR3 length: 16 amino acids. CDR3 residues: CASRSHRAGSYNEQFF. CDR3 nucleotides: TGTGCCAGTAGGTCCCATCGGGCGGGGTCTTACAATGAGCAGTTCTTC.

V and J are TRBV29-1 and TRBJ2-5, with 9 positions matching TRBD2. The germline V gene encodes CDR1 SQVTM and CDR2 ANQGSEA. V dropped 7 bases and J dropped 5; count of bases not matched to a gene: 14. CDR3 length: 15 amino acids. The CDR3 loop reads CSAPRAGGPEETQYF. The CDR3 DNA is TGCAGCGCCCCGAGGGCGGGAGGGCCGGAGGAGACCCAGTACTTC.

This chain joins TRBV12-3 or TRBV12-4 and TRBJ2-3; 7 nucleotides match TRBD2. The CDR3 contains 15 residues. V lost 2 bases, J lost 3 bases, and 5 bases stayed unmatched. The CDR3 DNA follows: TGTGCCAGCAGTTTAATTGCGGGAGTAACAGATACGCAGTATTTT. Translated, it gives CASSLIAGVTDTQYF.

This clonotype was counted ten times or more. The rearrangement joins TRBV20-1 to TRBJ2-1; D call uncertain. Germline V gene data show CDR1 as DFQATT and CDR2 as SNEGSKA (reference sequence). Trimming stripped 4 bases from V and 9 bases from J, with 22 bases between. The CDR3 is 15 residues long. The CDR3: CSANPSMAISFEQFF. The CDR3 DNA sequence: TGCAGTGCTAACCCCTCGATGGCTATCTCCTTTGAGCAGTTCTTC.

In this sample, this clonotype turned up many times. The chain has TRBV7-8 and TRBJ2-5; TRBD2 matches at 7 bases. Trimming took 2 bases from V and 5 from J; bases not matched to a gene: 5. This CDR3 contains 14 residues. The germline gives CDR1 SGHVS, CDR2 FQNEAQ. The CDR3 nucleotides are TGTGCCAGCAGCTTAATATTGGGGGGGGAGACCCAGTACTTC. Its translation: CASSLILGGETQYF. The variable domain in full, completed from reference TRBV7-8 and TRBJ2-5, reads GAGVSQSPRYKVAKRGQDVALRCDPISGHVSLFWYQQALGQGPEFLTYFQNEAQLDKSGLPSDRFFAERPEGSVSTLKIQRTQQEDSAVYLCASSLILGGETQYFGPGTRLLVL.

This chain uses TRBV19 with TRBJ2-1; the D is unclear. Looked up from germline, CDR1 is LNHDA and CDR2 is SQIVND (reference sequence). The CDR3 has 13 amino acids. V was pared by 6 bases and J by 2 bases, with 8 bases between. CDR3 residues: CASRIPPYNEQFF. The CDR3 nucleotides read TGTGCCAGTAGGATACCGCCCTACAATGAGCAGTTCTTC. The full variable domain, in which reference TRBV19 and TRBJ2-1 provide the parts outside the CDR3, is DGGITQSPKYLFRKEGQNVTLSCEQNLNHDAMYWYRQDPGQGLRLIYYSQIVNDFQKGDIAEGYSVSREKKESFPLTVTSAQKNPTAFYLCASRIPPYNEQFFGPGTRLTVL.

The table lists this clonotype with a few counts. V gene TRBV28 combines with J gene TRBJ1-6; no firm D call. V was trimmed by 5 bases and J by 2 bases, leaving 4 bases between them. The CDR3 contains 13 residues. The germline V gene has CDR1 MDHEN and CDR2 SYDVKM. The CDR3, as DNA: TGTGCCAGCAGTCCGCCCTATAATTCACCCCTCCACTTT. Translating it yields CASSPPYNSPLHF. Using reference TRBV28 and TRBJ1-6 for the parts outside the CDR3, the full variable domain is DVKVTQSSRYLVKRTGEKVFLECVQDMDHENMFWYRQDPGLGLRLIYFSYDVKMKEKGDIPEGYSVSREKKERFSLILESASTNQTSMYLCASSPPYNSPLHFGNGTRLTVT.

The chain links TRBV7-9 to TRBJ2-7; TRBD2 aligns across 16 bases. After removal of 7 bases from V and 3 bases from J, the junction contained 9 bases not matched to a gene. The CDR3 extends over 17 amino acids. The germline V gene encodes CDR1 SEHNR and CDR2 FQNEAQ (reference sequence). The DNA for the CDR3 is TGTGCCAGCATACCGGGACTAGCGGGAGGGCCGGTCTACGAGCAGTACTTC. It specifies CASIPGLAGGPVYEQYF.

In its sample, this clonotype was seen a few times. The rearrangement uses TRBV2 and TRBJ2-1; 10 bases are shared with TRBD2. The CDR3 extends over 18 amino acids. V lost 0 bases and J lost 8; bases outside the gene matches: 13. Per germline, CDR1 SNHLY and CDR2 FYNNEI. In nucleotides, the CDR3 is TGTGCCAGCAGTGAAGCGGGCGCTAGCGGGGGCCTTAGGGATGAGCAGTTCTTC. This translates into CASSEAGASGGLRDEQFF.

The genes are TRBV20-1 and TRBJ2-5; 10 nucleotides align to TRBD2. This CDR3 contains 15 residues. V dropped 4 bases and J dropped 5; count of bases not matched to a gene: 10. From germline, CDR1 is DFQATT and CDR2 SNEGSKA (reference sequence). The CDR3 nucleotides are TGCAGTGCTATCAGGACTAGCGGACTAGGGGAGACCCAGTACTTC. This codes for CSAIRTSGLGETQYF.

The chain employs TRBV28 and TRBJ2-1; possible D gene TRBD2, 6 bases. Trimming removed 7 bases at V and 7 bases at J, with 32 bases between. The CDR3 totals 19 residues. Germline V gene lookup returns CDR1 MDHEN and CDR2 SYDVKM. The CDR3 is CASTVSGLTGILRRNEQFF. CDR3 sequence (DNA): TGTGCCAGCACAGTTTCTGGACTAACCGGTATTCTTCGTCGGAATGAGCAGTTCTTC. The full variable domain, rest sourced from reference TRBV28 and TRBJ2-1, is DVKVTQSSRYLVKRTGEKVFLECVQDMDHENMFWYRQDPGLGLRLIYFSYDVKMKEKGDIPEGYSVSREKKERFSLILESASTNQTSMYLCASTVSGLTGILRRNEQFFGPGTRLTVL.

V is TRBV20-1 and J is TRBJ1-6, with D perhaps TRBD1 (5 bases). CDR1 is DFQATT, CDR2 SNEGSKA, per germline (reference sequence). This CDR3 is built from 15 residues. The CDR3 loop reads CSPSGGSSYNSPLHF. The CDR3 DNA sequence: TGCAGCCCCTCCGGGGGTTCCTCCTATAATTCACCCCTCCACTTT.

This chain connects TRBV28 to TRBJ2-1; 10 nucleotides match TRBD2. Germline V gene data show CDR1 as MDHEN and CDR2 as SYDVKM. J was trimmed by 8 bases and V by 7 bases; bases with no gene match: 8. The CDR3 is 14 residues long. The CDR3 spells CASIASGRVDEQFF. As DNA, the CDR3 is TGTGCCAGCATCGCTAGCGGGAGAGTGGATGAGCAGTTCTTC. Variable domain in full (rest from reference TRBV28 and TRBJ2-1): DVKVTQSSRYLVKRTGEKVFLECVQDMDHENMFWYRQDPGLGLRLIYFSYDVKMKEKGDIPEGYSVSREKKERFSLILESASTNQTSMYLCASIASGRVDEQFFGPGTRLTVL.

This clonotype has a count of ten or more. V and J are TRBV29-1 and TRBJ2-5; D is possibly TRBD1 (6 bases). This CDR3 region has 14 residues. CDR1 SQVTM and CDR2 ANQGSEA come from the germline V gene. V was trimmed by 4 bases and J by 2 bases, leaving 14 bases between them. The CDR3 reads CSVVGQGIQETQYF. The CDR3 DNA follows: TGCAGCGTTGTGGGTCAGGGGATACAAGAGACCCAGTACTTC.

The V gene is TRBV6-5, the J gene TRBJ2-2; 7 bases are shared with TRBD2. V trimming: 2 bases; J trimming: 7 bases; junction bases outside the gene matches: 10. The CDR3 loop spans 16 amino acids. Germline loops: CDR1 MNHEY, CDR2 SVGAGI. The CDR3 sequence: CASSYDGRFVNGELFF. The CDR3 DNA follows: TGTGCCAGCAGTTACGACGGGAGGTTTGTTAACGGGGAGCTGTTTTTT.

A few counts support this clonotype. A junction boundary mismatches the germline segment, possibly from a read error. The V and J genes are TRBV7-7 and TRBJ2-1; D might be TRBD2 (6 bases). In germline, CDR1 is SSHAT, CDR2 FNYEAQ (reference sequence). CDR3 length equals 13 residues. The DNA for the CDR3 is TGTGCTAGCAGCCAAGGACTATTGGATGAGCAGTTCTTC. Its protein is CASSQGLLDEQFF.

The table lists this clonotype with many counts. The chain is built from TRBV10-3 and TRBJ2-3; 11 nucleotides line up with TRBD2. The CDR3 length is 17 residues. V shed 0 bases and J 3 bases; nucleotides not matched to a gene: 5. The germline CDR1 and CDR2 sequences are ENHRY and SYGVKD. Here the CDR3 reads CAISESASGRSTDTQYF. The CDR3 DNA is TGTGCCATCAGTGAGTCGGCTAGCGGGAGGTCGACAGATACGCAGTATTTT.

Only one count was recorded for this clonotype. This may stem from a read error, because a much larger clone lies one nucleotide away. The chain links TRBV16 to TRBJ2-5; 7 nucleotides match TRBD1. The CDR3 extends over 14 amino acids. In germline, CDR1 is KGHSY, CDR2 FQNENV. J lost 9 bases, V lost 1 base, and 8 bases had no gene match. The chain's CDR3 is CASSQWIGGQSQYF. For the CDR3, the DNA is TGTGCCAGCAGCCAATGGATAGGGGGCCAGTCCCAGTACTTC.

This clonotype appeared a few times. The J gene is TRBJ2-3, the V gene TRBV7-3, with D possibly called TRBD1 or TRBD2 (5 bases each). The germline V gene encodes CDR1 SGHTA and CDR2 FQGTGA. The V and J ends lost 4 bases and 4 bases respectively, with 12 bases between them. This CDR3 has 14 residues. CDR3 loop: CASSSEGRSDTQYF. Written as DNA, the CDR3 is TGTGCCAGCAGCTCCGAGGGGAGATCAGATACGCAGTATTTT. The variable domain in full, with the rest retrieved from reference TRBV7-3 and TRBJ2-3, is GAGVSQTPSNKVTEKGKYVELRCDPISGHTALYWYRQSLGQGPEFLIYFQGTGAADDSGLPNDRFFAVRPEGSVSTLKIQRTERGDSAVYLCASSSEGRSDTQYFGPGTRLTVL.

In its sample, this clonotype was seen a few times. Here the CDR3 DNA reads TGTGCCAGCAGGGTGGCGGCAGATACGCAGTATTTT. It specifies CASRVAADTQYF. V and J are TRBV28 and TRBJ2-3; D is unclear. This CDR3 has 12 residues. The V gene's germline CDR1 is MDHEN and CDR2 SYDVKM. Trimming left V 6 bases short and J 4 bases short, with 8 bases between.

In this sample, this clonotype turned up a few times. The V gene is TRBV20-1, the J gene TRBJ2-5, with D uncertain. The length of the CDR3 is 14 residues. CDR1 is DFQATT, CDR2 SNEGSKA, per germline (reference sequence). The CDR3, as DNA: TGCCGAATAGAAGGGCAGGAGCTCCAAGAGACCCAGTACTTC. Protein sequence: CRIEGQELQETQYF.

This clonotype showed up many times. This rearrangement joins TRBV20-1 to TRBJ2-1, with a possible D match to TRBD2 (5 bases). The V and J ends lost 3 bases and 0 bases respectively, with 9 bases between them. The CDR3 loop spans 14 amino acids. Germline CDR1 and CDR2: DFQATT and SNEGSKA (reference sequence). The CDR3 coding sequence is TGCAGTGCTAGTTGGGAGTTCTCCTACAATGAGCAGTTCTTC. It specifies CSASWEFSYNEQFF.

This clonotype was seen more than once but under ten times. V gene TRBV28 combines with J gene TRBJ2-1, with 8 nucleotides matching TRBD1. This CDR3 is built from 16 residues. Looked up from germline, CDR1 is MDHEN and CDR2 is SYDVKM. V was pared by 3 bases and J by 5 bases, with 9 bases of the junction left unmatched. CDR3 nucleotides: TGTGCCAGCAGTTTCCCCACGGGACAGGAGCACAATGAGCAGTTCTTC. Encoded protein: CASSFPTGQEHNEQFF.

This clonotype has a handful of counts. The chain couples TRBV12-3 or TRBV12-4 to TRBJ1-1; D is unclear. V lost 2 bases to trimming and J lost 5 bases, with 12 bases between them. There are 14 residues in the CDR3. The CDR3 sequence: CASSLTQKGTEAFF. CDR3 in DNA: TGTGCCAGCAGTTTAACACAGAAAGGAACTGAAGCTTTCTTT.

This clonotype was picked up many times. The CDR3 here is CASITFPAGAVGELFF. The CDR3 region has the DNA TGTGCCAGCATAACTTTCCCAGCGGGAGCGGTCGGGGAGCTGTTTTTT. The V call is TRBV27, the J call TRBJ2-2; TRBD2 matches 8 bases. The V segment lost 7 bases and the J segment 7 bases; nucleotides outside the gene matches: 14. Germline CDR1 is MNHEY and CDR2 is SMNVEV (reference sequence). The CDR3 is made up of 16 amino acids.

This chain connects TRBV6-2 or TRBV6-3 to TRBJ2-7; 9 positions match TRBD1. The V and J ends lost 7 bases and 3 bases, in that order; junction bases with no gene match: 7. Germline-derived CDR1 and CDR2 are MNHEY and SVGEGT. The CDR3 runs 14 residues. CDR3 sequence (DNA): TGTGCCAGCACAGACCGGGACAGGGACTACGAGCAGTACTTC. Translated: CASTDRDRDYEQYF.

The chain uses TRBV7-2 and TRBJ2-6; D call uncertain. The CDR3 totals 13 residues. Germline CDR1 and CDR2: SGHTA and FQGNSA. Trimming left V 1 base short and J 11 bases short, with 9 bases between. Here the CDR3 DNA reads TGTGCCAGCAGCTTAGGCCGGCTCGACGTCCTGACTTTC. Translated, it gives CASSLGRLDVLTF.

This clonotype has only a few counts. This chain connects TRBV20-1 to TRBJ1-3; the match to TRBD1 covers 8 bases. After removal of 0 bases from V and 3 bases from J, the junction contained 4 bases not matched to a gene. The CDR3 runs to 15 residues. Germline V gene sequence: CDR1 DFQATT, CDR2 SNEGSKA (reference sequence). CDR3 sequence: CSARDDDRGGNTIYF. The CDR3 DNA reads as TGCAGTGCTAGAGACGATGACAGGGGTGGAAACACCATATATTTT.

V and J are TRBV20-1 and TRBJ2-1; D gene unclear. Trimming left V 1 base short and J 4 bases short, with 14 bases between. The CDR3 totals 15 residues. CDR1 and CDR2 (germline): DFQATT, SNEGSKA (reference sequence). This CDR3 is CSARVGQALYNEQFF. The CDR3 nucleotides are TGCAGTGCTAGAGTTGGCCAGGCCCTATACAATGAGCAGTTCTTC.